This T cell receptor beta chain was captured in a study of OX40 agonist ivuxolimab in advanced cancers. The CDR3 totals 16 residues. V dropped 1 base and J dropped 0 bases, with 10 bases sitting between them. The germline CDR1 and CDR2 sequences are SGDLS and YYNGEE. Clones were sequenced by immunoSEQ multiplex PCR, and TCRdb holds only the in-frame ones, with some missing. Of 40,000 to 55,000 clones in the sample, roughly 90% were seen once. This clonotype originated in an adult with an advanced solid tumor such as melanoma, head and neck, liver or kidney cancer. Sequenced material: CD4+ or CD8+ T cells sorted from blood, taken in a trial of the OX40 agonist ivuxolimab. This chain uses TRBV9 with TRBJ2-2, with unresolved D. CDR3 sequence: CASSVSSQSNTGELFF. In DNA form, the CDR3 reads TGTGCCAGCAGCGTAAGCTCGCAGTCGAACACCGGGGAGCTGTTTTTT.